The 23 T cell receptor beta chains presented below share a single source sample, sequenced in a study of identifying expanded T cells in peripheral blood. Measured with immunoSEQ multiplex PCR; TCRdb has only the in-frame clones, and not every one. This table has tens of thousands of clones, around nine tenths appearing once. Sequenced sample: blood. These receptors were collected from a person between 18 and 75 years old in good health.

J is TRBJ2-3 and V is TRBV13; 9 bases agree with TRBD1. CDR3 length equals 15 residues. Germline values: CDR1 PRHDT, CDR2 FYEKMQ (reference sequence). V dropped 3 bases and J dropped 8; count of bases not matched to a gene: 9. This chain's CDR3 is CASSFPGQGEGTQYF. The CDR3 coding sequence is TGTGCCAGCAGCTTTCCGGGACAGGGCGAAGGTACGCAGTATTTT.

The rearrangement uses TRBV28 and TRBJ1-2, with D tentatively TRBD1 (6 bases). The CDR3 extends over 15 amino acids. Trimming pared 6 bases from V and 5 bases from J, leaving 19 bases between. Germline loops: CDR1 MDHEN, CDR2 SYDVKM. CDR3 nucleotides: TGTGCCAGCAGCCCTCCCCCCGGGACAACTTATGGCTACACCTTC. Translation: CASSPPPGTTYGYTF.

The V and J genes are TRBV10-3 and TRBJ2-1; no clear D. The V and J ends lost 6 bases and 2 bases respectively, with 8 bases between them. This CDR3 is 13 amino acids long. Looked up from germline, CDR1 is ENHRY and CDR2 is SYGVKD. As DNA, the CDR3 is TGTGCCATCAGAGGCGAGACCTACAATGAGCAGTTCTTC. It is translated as CAIRGETYNEQFF.

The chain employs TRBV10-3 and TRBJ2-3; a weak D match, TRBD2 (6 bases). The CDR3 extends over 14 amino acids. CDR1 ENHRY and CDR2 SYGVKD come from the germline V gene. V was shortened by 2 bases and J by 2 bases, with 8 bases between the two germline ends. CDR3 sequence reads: CAISEAGPTDTQYF. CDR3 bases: TGTGCCATCAGTGAGGCGGGGCCCACAGATACGCAGTATTTT.

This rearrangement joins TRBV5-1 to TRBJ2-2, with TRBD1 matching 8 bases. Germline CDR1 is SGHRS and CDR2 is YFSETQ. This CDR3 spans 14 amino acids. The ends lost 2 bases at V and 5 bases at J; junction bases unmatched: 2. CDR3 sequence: CASSLTGGTGELFF. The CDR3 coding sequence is TGCGCCAGCAGCTTAACAGGGGGTACCGGGGAGCTGTTTTTT. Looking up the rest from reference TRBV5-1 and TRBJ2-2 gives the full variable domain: KAGVTQTPRYLIKTRGQQVTLSCSPISGHRSVSWYQQTPGQGLQFLFEYFSETQRNKGNFPGRFSGRQFSNSRSEMNVSTLELGDSALYLCASSLTGGTGELFFGEGSRLTVL.

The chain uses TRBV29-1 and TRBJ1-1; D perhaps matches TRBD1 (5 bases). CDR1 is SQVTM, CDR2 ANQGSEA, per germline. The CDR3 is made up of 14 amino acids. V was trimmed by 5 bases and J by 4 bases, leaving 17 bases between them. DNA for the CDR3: TGCAGCGTTTTAGGAGTTTCGGGGGTCACTGAAGCTTTCTTT. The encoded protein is CSVLGVSGVTEAFF.

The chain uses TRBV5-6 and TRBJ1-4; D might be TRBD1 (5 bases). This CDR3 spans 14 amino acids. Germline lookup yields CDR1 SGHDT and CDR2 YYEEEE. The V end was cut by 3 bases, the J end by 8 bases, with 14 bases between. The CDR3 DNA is TGTGCCAGCAGCTCTTCTAGGGGTCGAGAAAAACTGTTTTTT. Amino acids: CASSSSRGREKLFF.

CDR3 residues: CSVETRQGGPYYGYTF. The CDR3 DNA reads TGCAGCGTTGAGACGAGACAGGGGGGGCCCTACTATGGCTACACCTTC. This sequence joins TRBV29-1 and TRBJ1-2; 9 bases agree with TRBD1. The CDR3 is 16 residues long. The V segment lost 3 bases and the J segment 3 bases; nucleotides outside the gene matches: 11. Germline CDR1 is SQVTM and CDR2 is ANQGSEA.

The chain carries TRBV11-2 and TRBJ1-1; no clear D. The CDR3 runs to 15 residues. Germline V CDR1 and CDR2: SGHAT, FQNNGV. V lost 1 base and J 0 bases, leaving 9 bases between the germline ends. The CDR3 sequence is CASSLGIGLNTEAFF. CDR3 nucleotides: TGTGCCAGCAGCTTAGGTATAGGCTTGAACACTGAAGCTTTCTTT.

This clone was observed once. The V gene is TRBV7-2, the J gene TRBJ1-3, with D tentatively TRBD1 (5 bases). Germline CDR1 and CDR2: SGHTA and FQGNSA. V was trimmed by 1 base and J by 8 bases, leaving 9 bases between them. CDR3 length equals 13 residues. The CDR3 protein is CASSLDRRDTIYF. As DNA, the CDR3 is TGTGCCAGCAGCTTAGACCGCAGGGACACCATATATTTT.

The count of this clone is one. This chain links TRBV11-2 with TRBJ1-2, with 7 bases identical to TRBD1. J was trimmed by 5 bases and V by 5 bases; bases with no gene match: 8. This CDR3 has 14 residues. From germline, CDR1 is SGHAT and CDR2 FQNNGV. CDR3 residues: CASSLRDSWYGYTF. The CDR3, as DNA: TGTGCCAGCAGCCTGCGGGACAGCTGGTATGGCTACACCTTC. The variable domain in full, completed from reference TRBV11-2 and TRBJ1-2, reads EAGVAQSPRYKIIEKRQSVAFWCNPISGHATLYWYQQILGQGPKLLIQFQNNGVVDDSQLPKDRFSAERLKGVDSTLKIQPAKLEDSAVYLCASSLRDSWYGYTFGSGTRLTVV.

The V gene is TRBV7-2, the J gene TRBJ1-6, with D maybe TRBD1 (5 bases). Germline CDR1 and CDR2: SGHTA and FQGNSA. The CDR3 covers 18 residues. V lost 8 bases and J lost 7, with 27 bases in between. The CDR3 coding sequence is TGTGCCAGCTCCATCAAAGGCGGGGGAGGAATACGGAATTCACCCCTCCACTTT. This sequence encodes CASSIKGGGGIRNSPLHF.

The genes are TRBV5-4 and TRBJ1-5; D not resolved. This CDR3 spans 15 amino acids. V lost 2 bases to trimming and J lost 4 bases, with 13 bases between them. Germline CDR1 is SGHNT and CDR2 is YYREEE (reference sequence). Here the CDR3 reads CASSFGGNENQPQHF. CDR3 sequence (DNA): TGTGCCAGCAGCTTTGGAGGGAACGAGAATCAGCCCCAGCATTTT.

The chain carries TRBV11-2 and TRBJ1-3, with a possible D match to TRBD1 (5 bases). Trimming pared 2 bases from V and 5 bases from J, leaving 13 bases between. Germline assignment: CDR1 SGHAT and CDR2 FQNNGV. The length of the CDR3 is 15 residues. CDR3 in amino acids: CASSLSGQPRNTIYF. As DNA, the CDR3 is TGTGCCAGCAGCTTATCAGGGCAGCCGCGAAACACCATATATTTT.

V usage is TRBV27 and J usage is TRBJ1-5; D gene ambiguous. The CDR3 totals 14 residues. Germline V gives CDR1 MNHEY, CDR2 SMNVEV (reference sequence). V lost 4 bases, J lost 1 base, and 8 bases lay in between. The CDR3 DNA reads TGTGCCAGCAGTTCCTGGGGAAGCAATCAGCCCCAGCATTTT. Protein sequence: CASSSWGSNQPQHF.

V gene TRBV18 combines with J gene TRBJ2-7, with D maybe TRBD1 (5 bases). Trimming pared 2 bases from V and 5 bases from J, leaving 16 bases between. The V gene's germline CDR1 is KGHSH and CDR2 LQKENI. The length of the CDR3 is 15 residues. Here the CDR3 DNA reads TGTGCCAGCTCACCAGTAGGGGCAGCCGCCGACGAGCAGTACTTC. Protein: CASSPVGAAADEQYF.

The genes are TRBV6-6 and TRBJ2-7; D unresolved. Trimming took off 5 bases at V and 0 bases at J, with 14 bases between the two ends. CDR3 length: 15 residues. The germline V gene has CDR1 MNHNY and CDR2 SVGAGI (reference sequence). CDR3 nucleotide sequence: TGTGCCAGCAGTCCCGTCGGTGACCTCTCCTACGAGCAGTACTTC. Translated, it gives CASSPVGDLSYEQYF.

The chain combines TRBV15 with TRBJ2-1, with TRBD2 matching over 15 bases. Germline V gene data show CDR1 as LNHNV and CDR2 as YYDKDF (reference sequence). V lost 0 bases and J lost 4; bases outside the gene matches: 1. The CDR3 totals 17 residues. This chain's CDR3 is CATSRDGLAGGYNEQFF. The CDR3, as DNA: TGTGCCACCAGCAGAGACGGACTAGCGGGGGGGTACAATGAGCAGTTCTTC.

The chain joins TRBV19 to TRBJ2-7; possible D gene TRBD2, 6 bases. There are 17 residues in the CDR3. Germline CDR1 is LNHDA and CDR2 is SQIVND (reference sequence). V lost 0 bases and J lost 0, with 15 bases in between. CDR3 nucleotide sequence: TGTGCCAGTAGTATAGATACAGCGGGTGGGATCTCCTACGAGCAGTACTTC. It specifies CASSIDTAGGISYEQYF.

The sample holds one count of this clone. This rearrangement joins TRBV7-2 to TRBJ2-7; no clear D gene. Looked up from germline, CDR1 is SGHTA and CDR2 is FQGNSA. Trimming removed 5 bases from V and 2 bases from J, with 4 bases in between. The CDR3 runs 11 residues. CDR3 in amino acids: CASSRAYEQYF. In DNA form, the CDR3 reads TGTGCCAGCAGCCGGGCCTACGAGCAGTACTTC.

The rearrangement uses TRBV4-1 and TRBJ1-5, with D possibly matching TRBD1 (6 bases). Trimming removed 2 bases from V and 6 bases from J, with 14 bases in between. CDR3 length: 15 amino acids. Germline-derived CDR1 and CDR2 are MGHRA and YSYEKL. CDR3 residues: CASSQSAQGSQPQHF. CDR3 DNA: TGCGCCAGCAGCCAAAGCGCACAGGGCAGTCAGCCCCAGCATTTT.

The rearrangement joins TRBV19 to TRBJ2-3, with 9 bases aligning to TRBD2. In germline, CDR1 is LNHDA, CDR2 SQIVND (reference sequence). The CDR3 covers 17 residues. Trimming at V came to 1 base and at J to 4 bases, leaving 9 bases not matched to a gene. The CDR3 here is CASSIGGASGVADTQYF. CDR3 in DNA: TGTGCCAGTAGTATAGGTGGGGCTAGCGGGGTTGCAGATACGCAGTATTTT.

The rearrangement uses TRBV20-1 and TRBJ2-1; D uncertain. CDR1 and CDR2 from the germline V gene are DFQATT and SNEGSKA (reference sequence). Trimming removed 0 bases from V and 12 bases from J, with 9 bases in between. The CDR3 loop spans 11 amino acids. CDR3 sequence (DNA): TGCAGTGCTAGAGATCAAGGTTCGCAGTTCTTC. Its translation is CSARDQGSQFF.